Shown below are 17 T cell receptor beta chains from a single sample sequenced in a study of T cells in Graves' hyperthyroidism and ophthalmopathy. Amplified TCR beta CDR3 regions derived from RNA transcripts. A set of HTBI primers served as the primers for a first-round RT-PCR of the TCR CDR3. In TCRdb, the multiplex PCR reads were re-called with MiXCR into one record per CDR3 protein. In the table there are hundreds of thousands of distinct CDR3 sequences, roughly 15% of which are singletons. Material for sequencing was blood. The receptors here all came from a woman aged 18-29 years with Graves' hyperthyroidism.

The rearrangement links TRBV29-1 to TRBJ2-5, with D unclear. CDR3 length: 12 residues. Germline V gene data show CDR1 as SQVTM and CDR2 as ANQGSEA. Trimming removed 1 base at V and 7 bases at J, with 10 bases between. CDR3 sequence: CSVEGLVGTQYF. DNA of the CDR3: TGCAGCGTTGAAGGCCTGGTCGGGACCCAGTACTTC.

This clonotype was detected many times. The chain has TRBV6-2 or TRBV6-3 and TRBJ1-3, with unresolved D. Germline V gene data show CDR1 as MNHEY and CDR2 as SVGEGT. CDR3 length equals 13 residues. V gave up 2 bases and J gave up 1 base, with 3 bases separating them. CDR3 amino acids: CASSYRSGNTIYF. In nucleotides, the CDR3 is TGTGCCAGCAGTTACCGGTCTGGAAACACCATATATTTT.

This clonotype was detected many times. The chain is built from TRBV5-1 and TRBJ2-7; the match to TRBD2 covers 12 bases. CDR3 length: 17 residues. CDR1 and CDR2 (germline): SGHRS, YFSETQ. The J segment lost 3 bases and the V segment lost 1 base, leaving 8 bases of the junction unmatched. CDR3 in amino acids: CASSLTPGLAGSYEQYF. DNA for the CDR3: TGCGCCAGCAGCTTGACCCCCGGACTAGCGGGAAGCTACGAGCAGTACTTC.

CDR3 protein: CASSPTRTGVRRELFF. CDR3 coding DNA: TGTGCCAGCAGTCCTACCCGGACTGGGGTTAGGAGGGAGCTGTTTTTT. V usage is TRBV7-8 and J usage is TRBJ2-2; a weak D match, TRBD2 (5 bases). The germline gives CDR1 SGHVS, CDR2 FQNEAQ. This CDR3 is 16 amino acids long. V dropped 6 bases and J dropped 9 bases, with 23 bases sitting between them.

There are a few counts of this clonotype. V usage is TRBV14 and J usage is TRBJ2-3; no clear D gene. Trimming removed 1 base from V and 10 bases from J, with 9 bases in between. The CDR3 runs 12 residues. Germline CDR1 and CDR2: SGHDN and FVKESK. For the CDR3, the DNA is TGTGCCAGCAGCCAAGCTGGGTTGGCGCAGTATTTT. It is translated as CASSQAGLAQYF.

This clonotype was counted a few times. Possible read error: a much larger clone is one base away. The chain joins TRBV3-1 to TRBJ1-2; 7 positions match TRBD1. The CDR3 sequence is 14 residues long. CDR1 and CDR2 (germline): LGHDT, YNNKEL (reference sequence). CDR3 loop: CASSLTGLAHGYAF. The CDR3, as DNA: TGTGCCAGCAGCCTGACAGGGCTGGCGCATGGCTACGCCTTC.

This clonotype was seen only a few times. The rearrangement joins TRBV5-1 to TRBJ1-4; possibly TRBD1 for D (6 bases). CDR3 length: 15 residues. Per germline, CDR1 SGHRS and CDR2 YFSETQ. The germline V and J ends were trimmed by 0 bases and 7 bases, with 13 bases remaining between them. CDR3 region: CASSLASGGAEKLFF. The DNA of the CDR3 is TGCGCCAGCAGCTTGGCCTCCGGGGGGGCTGAAAAACTGTTTTTT.

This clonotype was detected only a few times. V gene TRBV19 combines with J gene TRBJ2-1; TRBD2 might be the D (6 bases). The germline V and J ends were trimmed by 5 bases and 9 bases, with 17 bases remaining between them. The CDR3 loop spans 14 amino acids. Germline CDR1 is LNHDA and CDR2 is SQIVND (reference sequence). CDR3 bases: TGTGCCAGTAGTCCCCAACTAGCAGCGGGTGAGCAGTTCTTC. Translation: CASSPQLAAGEQFF.

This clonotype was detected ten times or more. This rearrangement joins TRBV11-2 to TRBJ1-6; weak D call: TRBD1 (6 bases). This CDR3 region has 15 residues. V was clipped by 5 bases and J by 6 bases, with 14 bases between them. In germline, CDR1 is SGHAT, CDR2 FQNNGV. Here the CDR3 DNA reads TGTGCCAGCAGCACAATTACAGGGCGTAATTCACCCCTCCACTTT. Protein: CASSTITGRNSPLHF.

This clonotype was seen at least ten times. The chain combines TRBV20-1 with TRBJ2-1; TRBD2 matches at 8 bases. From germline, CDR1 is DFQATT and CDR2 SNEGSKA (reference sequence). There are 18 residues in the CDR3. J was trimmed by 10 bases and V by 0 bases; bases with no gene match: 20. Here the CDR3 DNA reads TGCAGTGCTAGAGATACGAATTCGGAATCTAGCGGGTTGGGCGAGCAGTTCTTC. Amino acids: CSARDTNSESSGLGEQFF.

This chain's CDR3 is CASKAEEIRGELFF. The DNA for the CDR3 is TGTGCCAGCAAGGCAGAGGAGATTAGGGGGGAGCTGTTTTTT. The chain employs TRBV12-3 or TRBV12-4 and TRBJ2-2; D remains ambiguous. The V and J ends lost 7 bases and 8 bases respectively, with 17 bases between them. This CDR3 has 14 amino acids.

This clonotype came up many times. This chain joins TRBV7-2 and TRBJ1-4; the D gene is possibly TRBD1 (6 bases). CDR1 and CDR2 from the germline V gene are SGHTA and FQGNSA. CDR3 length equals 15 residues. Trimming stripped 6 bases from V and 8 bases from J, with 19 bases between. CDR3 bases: TGTGCCAGCAGACGCTCCTCGACAGGAGGGGAAAAACTGTTTTTT. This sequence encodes CASRRSSTGGEKLFF. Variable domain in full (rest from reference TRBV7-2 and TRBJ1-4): GAGVSQSPSNKVTEKGKDVELRCDPISGHTALYWYRQSLGQGLEFLIYFQGNSAPDKSGLPSDRFSAERTGGSVSTLTIQRTQQEDSAVYLCASRRSSTGGEKLFFGSGTQLSVL.

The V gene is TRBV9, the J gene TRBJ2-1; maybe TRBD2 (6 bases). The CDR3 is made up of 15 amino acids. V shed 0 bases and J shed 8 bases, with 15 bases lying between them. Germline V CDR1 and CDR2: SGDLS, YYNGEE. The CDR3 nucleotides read TGTGCCAGCAGCGTAGGCGGGGCCGGTACAGATGAGCAGTTCTTC. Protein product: CASSVGGAGTDEQFF.

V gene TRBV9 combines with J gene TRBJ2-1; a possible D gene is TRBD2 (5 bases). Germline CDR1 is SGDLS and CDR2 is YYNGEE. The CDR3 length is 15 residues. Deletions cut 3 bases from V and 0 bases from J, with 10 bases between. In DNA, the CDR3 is TGTGCCAGCAGCGCCCCGGGAAGCTCCTACAATGAGCAGTTCTTC. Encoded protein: CASSAPGSSYNEQFF.

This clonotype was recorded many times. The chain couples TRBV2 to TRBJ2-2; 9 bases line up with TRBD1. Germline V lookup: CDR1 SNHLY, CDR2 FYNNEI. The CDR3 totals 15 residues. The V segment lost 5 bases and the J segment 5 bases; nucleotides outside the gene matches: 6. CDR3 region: CASSPGQGLTGELFF. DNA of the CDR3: TGTGCCAGCAGTCCGGGACAGGGCCTTACCGGGGAGCTGTTTTTT.

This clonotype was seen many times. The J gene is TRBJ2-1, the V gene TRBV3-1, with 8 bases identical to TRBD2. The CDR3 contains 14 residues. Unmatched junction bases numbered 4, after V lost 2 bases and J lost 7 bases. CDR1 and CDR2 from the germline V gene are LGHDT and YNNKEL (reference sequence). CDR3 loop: CASSQREGVNEQFF. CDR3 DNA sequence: TGTGCCAGCAGCCAACGGGAGGGCGTAAATGAGCAGTTCTTC.

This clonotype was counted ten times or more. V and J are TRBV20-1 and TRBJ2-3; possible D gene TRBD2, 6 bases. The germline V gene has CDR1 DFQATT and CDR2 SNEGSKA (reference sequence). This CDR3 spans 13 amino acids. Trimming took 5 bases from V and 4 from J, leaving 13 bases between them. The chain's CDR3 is CSAPRGLADTQYF. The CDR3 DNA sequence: TGCAGTGCTCCGAGGGGACTGGCAGATACGCAGTATTTT.